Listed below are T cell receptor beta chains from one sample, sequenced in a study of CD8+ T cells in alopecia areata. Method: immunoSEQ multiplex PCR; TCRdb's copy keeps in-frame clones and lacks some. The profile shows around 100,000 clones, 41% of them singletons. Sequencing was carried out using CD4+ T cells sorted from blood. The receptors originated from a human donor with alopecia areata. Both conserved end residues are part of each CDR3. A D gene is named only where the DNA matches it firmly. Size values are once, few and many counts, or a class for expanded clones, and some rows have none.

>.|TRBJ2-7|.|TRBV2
TGTGCCAGCACCGCGGGGACAGCCTACGAGCAGTACTTC
CASTAGTAYEQYF
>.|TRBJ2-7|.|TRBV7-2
TGTGCCAGCAGCTCCGGACACTCCTCCTACGAGCAGTACTTC
CASSSGHSSYEQYF
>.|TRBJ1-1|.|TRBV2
TGTGCCACCACCGGTGAGGACAAAGAAGCTTTCTTT
CATTGEDKEAFF
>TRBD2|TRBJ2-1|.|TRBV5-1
TGCGCCAGCAGCTCGGGGGGCTCCTACAATGAGCAGTTCTTC
CASSSGGSYNEQFF
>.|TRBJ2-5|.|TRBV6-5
TGTGCCAGCAGTTCGGGAGTACAAGAGACCCAGTACTTC
CASSSGVQETQYF
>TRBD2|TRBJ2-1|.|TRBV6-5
TGTGCCAGCAGCCGACTAGCGGGGGGTGGTGAGCAGTTCTTC
CASSRLAGGGEQFF
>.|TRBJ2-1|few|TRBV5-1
TGCGCCAGCAGCTTGGCCGCTAATTTTATGGGGAAACTCTACAATGAGCAGTTCTTC
CASSLAANFMGKLYNEQFF
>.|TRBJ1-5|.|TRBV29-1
TGCAGCGTTGGAGTAGGGGACCAGCCCCAGCATTTT
CSVGVGDQPQHF
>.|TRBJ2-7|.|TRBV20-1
TGCAGTGCTGGGACCGACTACGAGCAGTACTTC
CSAGTDYEQYF
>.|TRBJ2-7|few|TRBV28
TGTGCCAGCAGTTTGCCCGGACAGCAGTCCTACGAGCAGTACTTC
CASSLPGQQSYEQYF
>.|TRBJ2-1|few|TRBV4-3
TGCGCCAGCAGCCCAAGGCCCGTCAATGAGCAGTTCTTC
CASSPRPVNEQFF
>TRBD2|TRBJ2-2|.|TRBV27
TGTGCCAGCAGTTTATTGAGTAGCGGGGGACTTAACACCGGGGAGCTGTTTTTT
CASSLLSSGGLNTGELFF
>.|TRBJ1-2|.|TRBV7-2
TGTGCCAGCAGCCGATCAGGGGTTTCGGGCTATGGCTACACCTTC
CASSRSGVSGYGYTF
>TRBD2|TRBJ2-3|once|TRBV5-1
TGCGCCAGCAGCTCAGGACTAGCGGCAGATACGCAGTATTTT
CASSSGLAADTQYF
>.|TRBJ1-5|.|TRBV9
TGTGCCAGCAGCGTAGAGAGCGGCGGCCAGCCCCAGCATTTT
CASSVESGGQPQHF
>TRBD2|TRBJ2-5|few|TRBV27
TGTGCCAGCAGTTTATCACTAGCGGGAGGTCAAGAGACCCAGTACTTC
CASSLSLAGGQETQYF
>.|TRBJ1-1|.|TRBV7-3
TGTGCCAGCAGCATCAGGGGGAACACTGAAGCTTTCTTT
CASSIRGNTEAFF
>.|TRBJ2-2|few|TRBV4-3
TGCGCCAGCAGCCCTAACAGAGGAGTGAACACCGGGGAGCTGTTTTTT
CASSPNRGVNTGELFF
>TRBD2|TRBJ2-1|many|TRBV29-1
TGCAGCGCTGTAAGACCGGGAGGTCTCAATGAGCAGTTCTTC
CSAVRPGGLNEQFF
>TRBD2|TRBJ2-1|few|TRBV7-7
TGTGCCAGCAGCGCTAGCGGGAGCGGGGAGTATGAGCAGTTCTTC
CASSASGSGEYEQFF
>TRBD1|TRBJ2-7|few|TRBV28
TGTGCCACCGGGACAGGCCGGGGTCGCGAGCAGTACTTC
CATGTGRGREQYF
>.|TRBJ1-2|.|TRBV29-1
TGCAGCGTTGAGATCCAGGGAAGTCGGGGCTACACCTTC
CSVEIQGSRGYTF
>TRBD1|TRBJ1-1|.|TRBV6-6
TGTGCCAGCAGTTACTCCGGGACAGGGGCCACTGAAGCTTTCTTT
CASSYSGTGATEAFF
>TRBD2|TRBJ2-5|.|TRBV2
TGTGCCAGCAGATCGACTAGCGGGAACCAAGAGACCCAGTACTTC
CASRSTSGNQETQYF
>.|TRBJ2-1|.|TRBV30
TGTGCCTGGAGTAACCAGGGCGATGAGCAGTTCTTC
CAWSNQGDEQFF
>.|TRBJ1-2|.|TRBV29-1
TGCAGCGGGCAGGTTCAGTATGGCTACACCTTC
CSGQVQYGYTF
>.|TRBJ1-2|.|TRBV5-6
TGTGCCAGCAGCTTGTTGACAGGCGTCTATGGCTACACCTTC
CASSLLTGVYGYTF